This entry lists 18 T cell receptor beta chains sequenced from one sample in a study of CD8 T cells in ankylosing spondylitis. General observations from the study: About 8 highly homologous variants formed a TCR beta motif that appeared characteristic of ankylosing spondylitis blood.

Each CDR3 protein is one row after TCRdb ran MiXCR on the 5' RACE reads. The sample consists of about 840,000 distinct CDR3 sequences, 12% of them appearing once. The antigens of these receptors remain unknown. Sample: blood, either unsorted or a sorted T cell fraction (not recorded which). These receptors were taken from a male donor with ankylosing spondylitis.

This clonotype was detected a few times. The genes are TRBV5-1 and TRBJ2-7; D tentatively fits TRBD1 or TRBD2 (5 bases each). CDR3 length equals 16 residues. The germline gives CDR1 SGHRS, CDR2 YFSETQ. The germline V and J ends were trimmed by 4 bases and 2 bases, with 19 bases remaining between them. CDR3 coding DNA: TGCGCCAGCAGCCCCCAGGGACCCCGAGGAACCTACGAGCAGTACTTC. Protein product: CASSPQGPRGTYEQYF.

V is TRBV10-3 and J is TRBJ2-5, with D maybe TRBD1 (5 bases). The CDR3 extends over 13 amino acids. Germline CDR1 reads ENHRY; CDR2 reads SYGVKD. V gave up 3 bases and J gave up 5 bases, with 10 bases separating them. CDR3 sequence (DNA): TGTGCCATCAGTGACGGACACGGGGAGACCCAGTACTTC. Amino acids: CAISDGHGETQYF.

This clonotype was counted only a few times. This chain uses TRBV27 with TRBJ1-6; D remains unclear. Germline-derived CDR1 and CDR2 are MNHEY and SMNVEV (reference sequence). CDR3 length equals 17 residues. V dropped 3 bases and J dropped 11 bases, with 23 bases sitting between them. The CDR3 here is CASSFPRPGSRKPPLHF. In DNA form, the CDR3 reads TGTGCCAGCAGTTTTCCGCGACCAGGATCCCGCAAGCCACCCCTCCACTTT.

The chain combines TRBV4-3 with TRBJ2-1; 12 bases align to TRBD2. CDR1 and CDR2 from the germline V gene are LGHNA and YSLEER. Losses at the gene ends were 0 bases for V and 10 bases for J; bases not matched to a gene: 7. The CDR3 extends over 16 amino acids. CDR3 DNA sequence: TGCGCCAGCAGCCAAGATATCGCTAGCGGGGGGGAAGAGCAGTTCTTC. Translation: CASSQDIASGGEEQFF.

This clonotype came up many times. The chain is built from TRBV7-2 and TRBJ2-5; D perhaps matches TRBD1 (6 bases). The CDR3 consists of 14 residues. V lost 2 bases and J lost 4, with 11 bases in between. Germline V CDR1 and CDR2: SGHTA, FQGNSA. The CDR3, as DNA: TGTGCCAGCAGCTTATCTACAGGGAGAGAGACCCAGTACTTC. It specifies CASSLSTGRETQYF.

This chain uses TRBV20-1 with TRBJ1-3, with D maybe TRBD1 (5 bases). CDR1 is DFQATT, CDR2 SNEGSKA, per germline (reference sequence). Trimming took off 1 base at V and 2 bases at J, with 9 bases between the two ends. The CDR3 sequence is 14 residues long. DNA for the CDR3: TGCAGTGCTAGAGGTGGGGGAACTGGAAACACCATATATTTT. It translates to CSARGGGTGNTIYF.

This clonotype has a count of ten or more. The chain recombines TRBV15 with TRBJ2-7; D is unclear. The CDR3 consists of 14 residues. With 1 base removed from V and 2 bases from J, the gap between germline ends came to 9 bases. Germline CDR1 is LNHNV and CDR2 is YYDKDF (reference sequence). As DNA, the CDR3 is TGTGCCACCAGCAGAGTCGGGCGAGCCTACGAGCAGTACTTC. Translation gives CATSRVGRAYEQYF.

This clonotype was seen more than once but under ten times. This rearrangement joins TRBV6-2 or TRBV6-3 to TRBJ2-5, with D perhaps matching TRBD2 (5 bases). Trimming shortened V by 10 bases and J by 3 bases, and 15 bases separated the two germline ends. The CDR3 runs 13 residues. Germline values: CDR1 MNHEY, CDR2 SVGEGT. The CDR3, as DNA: TGTGCCACCATGTTGAGGGTGGAAGAGACCCAGTACTTC. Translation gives CATMLRVEETQYF.

CDR3 sequence: CASSPQPMSTDTQYF. The DNA for the CDR3 is TGTGCCAGCTCACCACAACCCATGAGCACAGATACGCAGTATTTT. V is TRBV18 and J is TRBJ2-3; D is ambiguous. Germline loops: CDR1 KGHSH, CDR2 LQKENI. V was pared by 1 base and J by 0 bases, with 8 bases between. The CDR3 sequence is 15 residues long.

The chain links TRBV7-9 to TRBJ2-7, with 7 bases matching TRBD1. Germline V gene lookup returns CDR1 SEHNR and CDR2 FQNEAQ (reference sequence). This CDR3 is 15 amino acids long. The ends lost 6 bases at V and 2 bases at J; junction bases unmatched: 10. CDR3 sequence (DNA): TGTGCCAGCAGGCAGGGACAGTCGTCCCCCTACGAGCAGTACTTC. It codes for CASRQGQSSPYEQYF.

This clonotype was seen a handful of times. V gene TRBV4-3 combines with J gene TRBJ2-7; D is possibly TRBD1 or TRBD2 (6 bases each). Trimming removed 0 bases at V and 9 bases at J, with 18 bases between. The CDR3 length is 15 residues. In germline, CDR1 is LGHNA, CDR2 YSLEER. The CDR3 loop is CASSQDRGPVVVQYF. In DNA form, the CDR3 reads TGCGCCAGCAGCCAAGACCGGGGGCCGGTTGTTGTGCAGTACTTC.

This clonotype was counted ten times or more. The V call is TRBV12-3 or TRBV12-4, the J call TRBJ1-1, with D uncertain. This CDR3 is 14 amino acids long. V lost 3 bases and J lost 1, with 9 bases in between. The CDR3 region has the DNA TGTGCCAGCAGTTTTCAGACAACGAACACTGAAGCTTTCTTT. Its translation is CASSFQTTNTEAFF.

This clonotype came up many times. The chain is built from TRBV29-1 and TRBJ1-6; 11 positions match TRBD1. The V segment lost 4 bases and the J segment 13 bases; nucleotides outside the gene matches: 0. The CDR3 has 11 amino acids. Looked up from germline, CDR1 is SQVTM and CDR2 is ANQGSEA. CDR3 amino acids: CSVGDRGPLHF. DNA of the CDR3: TGCAGCGTTGGGGACAGGGGGCCCCTCCACTTT.

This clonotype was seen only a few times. The CDR3 DNA reads TGTGCCAGCTCAACCCAGGGGCAAAGTGAAAAACTGTTTTTT. Protein: CASSTQGQSEKLFF. This chain uses TRBV18 with TRBJ1-4, with TRBD1 as a possible D gene (6 bases). This CDR3 is built from 14 residues. Germline V gene data show CDR1 as KGHSH and CDR2 as LQKENI. Trimming cost V 5 bases and J 7 bases, with 14 bases left between them.

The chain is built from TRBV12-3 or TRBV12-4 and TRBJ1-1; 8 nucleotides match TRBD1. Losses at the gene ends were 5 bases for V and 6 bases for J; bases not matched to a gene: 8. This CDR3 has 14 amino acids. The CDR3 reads CASSRTGTIPEAFF. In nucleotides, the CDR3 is TGTGCCAGCAGTCGGACAGGGACCATTCCTGAAGCTTTCTTT.

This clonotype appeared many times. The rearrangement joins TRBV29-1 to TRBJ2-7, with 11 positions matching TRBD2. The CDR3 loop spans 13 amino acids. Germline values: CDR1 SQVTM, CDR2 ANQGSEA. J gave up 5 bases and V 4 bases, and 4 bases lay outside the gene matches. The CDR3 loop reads CSVGSGRADEQYF. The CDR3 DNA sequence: TGCAGCGTTGGTAGCGGGAGGGCCGACGAGCAGTACTTC.

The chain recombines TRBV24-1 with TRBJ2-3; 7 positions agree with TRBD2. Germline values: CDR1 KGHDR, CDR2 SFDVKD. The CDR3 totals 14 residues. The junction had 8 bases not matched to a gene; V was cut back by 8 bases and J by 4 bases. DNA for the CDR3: TGTGCCACCATGAGCGGGAAAGGCGCAGATACGCAGTATTTT. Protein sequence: CATMSGKGADTQYF.

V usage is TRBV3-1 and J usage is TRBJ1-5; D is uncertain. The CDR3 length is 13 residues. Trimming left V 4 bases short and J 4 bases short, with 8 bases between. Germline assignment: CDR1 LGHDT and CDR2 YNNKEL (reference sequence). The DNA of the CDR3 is TGTGCCAGCAGCCCGTCGCGTAATCAGCCCCAGCATTTT. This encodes CASSPSRNQPQHF.